The clone carrying this T cell receptor beta chain was detected ten times or more. Antigen specificity is unknown. Its ends do not fully match the called genes, so a read error is possible. This specimen belongs to a study of T cells after yellow fever vaccination. Study-level results: Boosting was followed by the reappearance of most primary-vaccination clones (just under 97% CD4, around 86% CD8).

Germline-derived CDR1 and CDR2 are SGHRS and YFSETQ. CDR3 length: 12 residues. Template switching by 5'RACE produced TCR cDNA, adding a universal primer site and UMIs. MiXCR, applied by TCRdb to the 5' RACE reads, yields one record per CDR3 protein. Here the sample spans fewer than 350,000 distinct CDR3 sequences, 3.6% being singletons. This rearrangement joins TRBV5-1 to TRBJ1-1; D unresolved. The specimen was PBMCs, collected on the day of the yellow fever booster vaccination. The clonotype originates from a man younger than 35 who received the YFV17D yellow fever vaccine. The CDR3 DNA sequence: TGCGCCAGCAGCTCTGATCGTCCGACCCCGACCTTT. Protein: CASSSDRPTPTF. The complete variable domain, with remaining parts taken from reference TRBV5-1 and TRBJ1-1, reads KAGVTQTPRYLIKTRGQQVTLSCSPISGHRSVSWYQQTPGQGLQFLFEYFSETQRNKGNFPGRFSGRQFSNSRSEMNVSTLELGDSALYLCASSSDRPTPTFGQGTRLTVV.